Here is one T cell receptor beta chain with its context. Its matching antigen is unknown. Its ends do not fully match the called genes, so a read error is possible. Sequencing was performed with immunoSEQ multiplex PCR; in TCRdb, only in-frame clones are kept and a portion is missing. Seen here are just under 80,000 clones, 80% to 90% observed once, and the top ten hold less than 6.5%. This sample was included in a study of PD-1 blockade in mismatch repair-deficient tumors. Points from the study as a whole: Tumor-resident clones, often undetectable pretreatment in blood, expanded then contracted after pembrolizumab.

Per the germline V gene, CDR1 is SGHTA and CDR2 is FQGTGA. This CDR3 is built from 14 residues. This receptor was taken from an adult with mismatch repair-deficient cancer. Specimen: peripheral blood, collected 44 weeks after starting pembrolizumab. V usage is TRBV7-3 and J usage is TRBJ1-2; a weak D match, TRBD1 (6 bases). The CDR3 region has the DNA TGTGCCAGCAGCCTAACCCTCGAGGGGGGCGGCTACACCTTC. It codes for CASSLTLEGGGYTF.